The source of this T cell receptor beta chain is a study of patients and donors after allogeneic stem cell transplantation. Per the germline V gene, CDR1 is MNHEY and CDR2 is SVGAGI. V trimming: 4 bases; J trimming: 4 bases; junction bases outside the gene matches: 9. The CDR3 totals 16 residues. This clonotype has just a few counts. Each CDR3 protein gets one entry after TCRdb re-called the RT-PCR reads with MiXCR. This sample has about 74,000 distinct CDR3 sequences; around 27% occur once, and the top ten carry 26%. The sample comprised blood, either unsorted or a sorted T cell fraction (not recorded which). The TCR was taken from a human donor who was either an allogeneic HSCT recipient or a stem cell or donor lymphocyte infusion donor (not recorded which). It is not recorded whose cells these are; they may come from a transplant donor. The chain joins TRBV6-5 to TRBJ2-2; 7 bases agree with TRBD1. The CDR3 DNA follows: TGTGCCAGCAGTTGGAATGAGGGGGCGGGCACCGGGGAGCTGTTTTTT. Protein: CASSWNEGAGTGELFF.